This TCR beta chain is drawn from a study of technical replicates of blood from several donors. Here immunoSEQ multiplex PCR was the method, and the copy in TCRdb shows in-frame clones only, minus some. Here the sample spans tens of thousands of clones, around 92% being singletons. V lost 6 bases to trimming and J lost 4 bases, with 16 bases between them. The CDR3 is 14 amino acids. Germline V gene sequence: CDR1 MDHEN, CDR2 SYDVKM. Sequenced input: T cells isolated from PBMCs. This rearrangement joins TRBV28 to TRBJ2-7, with D uncertain. The TCR sequence derives from a human donor in good health. This chain's CDR3 is CASRITGGFYEQYF. CDR3 DNA sequence: TGTGCCAGCAGAATAACGGGTGGGTTTTACGAGCAGTACTTC.